This is a list of T cell receptor beta chains from one sample in a study of T cells in Graves' hyperthyroidism and ophthalmopathy. TCRdb redid the calling of the multiplex PCR reads with MiXCR, one entry per CDR3 protein. Of 600,000 or so distinct CDR3 sequences listed, 13% to 15% are singletons. The sample taken for sequencing was blood. The receptors here all came from a woman younger than 30 with Graves' ophthalmopathy. Both conserved end residues are part of each CDR3. D genes are given only for firm matches. Clone size is stated in some rows and not others, as once, few, many or a class when expanded.

CDR3 DNA	CDR3 protein	V gene	clone size	D gene	J gene
TGTGCCTGGGGCTCCGGGACTAGCGGGAGGGAGACTGAGCAGTTCTTC	CAWGSGTSGRETEQFF	TRBV30	-	TRBD2	TRBJ2-1
TGTGCCAGCAGTTGGCGGACTAGCGGGACCACCGGGGAGCTGTTTTTT	CASSWRTSGTTGELFF	TRBV7-8	few	TRBD2	TRBJ2-2
TGTGCCACAAAAAGGGCGGGAAGGGCAGATACGCAGTATTTT	CATKRAGRADTQYF	TRBV6-1	few	-	TRBJ2-3
TGCGCCAGCAGCCAAGTCTGGCCCGAAGCAGATACGCAGTATTTT	CASSQVWPEADTQYF	TRBV4-1	-	-	TRBJ2-3
TGTGCCAGTAGTCTCGACGGAAGCACTGAAGCTTTCTTT	CASSLDGSTEAFF	TRBV19	many	-	TRBJ1-1
TGTGCCATCCGGGGCGGGAGGGCCAATAGCTCCTACAATGAGCAGTTCTTC	CAIRGGRANSSYNEQFF	TRBV10-3	many	TRBD2	TRBJ2-1
TGCAGTGCTAGATCGGCGGGACCCCACAATGAGCAGTTCTTC	CSARSAGPHNEQFF	TRBV20-1	many	-	TRBJ2-1
TGTGCCAGCAGCCCCTCCACGGCAGGGGCTCAGCCCCAGCATTTT	CASSPSTAGAQPQHF	TRBV3-1	few	-	TRBJ1-5
TGTGCCAGCAGTTTGACTAACAGGGGGCTGACTGAAGCTTTCTTT	CASSLTNRGLTEAFF	TRBV12-3/TRBV12-4	many	TRBD1	TRBJ1-1
TGTGCCAGCAGCCCCTTAGAAGGGCAAGAGACCCAGTACTTC	CASSPLEGQETQYF	TRBV7-9	many	-	TRBJ2-5
TGCAGTGCTATAAACGATGGACAGGGCTTATCTGAAGCTTTCTTT	CSAINDGQGLSEAFF	TRBV20-1	few	TRBD1	TRBJ1-1
TGTGCCAGCAGTGGGACAGGGGGCGCGGATCAGCCCCAGCATTTT	CASSGTGGADQPQHF	TRBV2	many	TRBD1	TRBJ1-5
TGTGCCAGTAGTAACTACGGGGGGGCAAACTACAATGAGCAGTTCTTC	CASSNYGGANYNEQFF	TRBV19	-	TRBD2	TRBJ2-1
TGTGCTAGTGGTTTGCCTACGGGCGGGAGCGGGTCCTACGAGCAGTACTTC	CASGLPTGGSGSYEQYF	TRBV12-5	-	TRBD2	TRBJ2-7
TGTGCCAGCAAGGAGGACAGGGATTATGGCTACACCTTC	CASKEDRDYGYTF	TRBV27	-	TRBD1	TRBJ1-2
TGCGCCAGCAGTGCTCAACTGTACACAGATACGCAGTATTTT	CASSAQLYTDTQYF	TRBV10-2	-	-	TRBJ2-3
TGTGCCAGCGGTTGGATCGTCCCCTCTGGGGCCAACGTCCTGACTTTC	CASGWIVPSGANVLTF	TRBV27	-	-	TRBJ2-6
TGTGCCACGGGGATCCAAGAGACCCAGTACTTC	CATGIQETQYF	TRBV10-3	many	-	TRBJ2-5
TGCAGTGCTAGCCCCACGAGGGAGACCCAGTACTTC	CSASPTRETQYF	TRBV20-1	many	-	TRBJ2-5
TGTGCCAGCAGCCCACCGGGGAGGGGCCGCGATGGCTACACCTTC	CASSPPGRGRDGYTF	TRBV7-9	many	-	TRBJ1-2
TGTGCCAGCAGGCGGACAGGGCCGGGTGAAAAACTGTTTTTT	CASRRTGPGEKLFF	TRBV28	many	TRBD1	TRBJ1-4
TGTGCCAGCAGTTTAGAGGCGGCTAGCGGCACAGATACGCAGTATTTT	CASSLEAASGTDTQYF	TRBV12-3/TRBV12-4	many	-	TRBJ2-3
TGTGCCAGCAGTGAAGCGGGCGGGACAGGGCCGCCTGGGGCCAACGTCCTGACTTTC	CASSEAGGTGPPGANVLTF	TRBV6-1	-	TRBD1	TRBJ2-6
TGTGCCACTAACAATGAGCAGTTCTTC	CATNNEQFF	TRBV5-6	many	-	TRBJ2-1
TGTGCCAGCCGCAGACTAGCGGGAGGGTTGCCCTACAATGAGCAGTTCTTC	CASRRLAGGLPYNEQFF	TRBV7-9	many	TRBD2	TRBJ2-1
TGTGCCAGCAGCTTAGAATGGACAGTCTCCTACAATGAGCAGTTCTTC	CASSLEWTVSYNEQFF	TRBV7-9	many	-	TRBJ2-1
TGTGCCAGCAGTTTCCGACTTCTGAACACTGAAGCTTTCTTT	CASSFRLLNTEAFF	TRBV28	many	-	TRBJ1-1
TGCGCCAGCAGCCTACGTAGGGTGTCGGGACAATCCTACGAGCAGTACTTC	CASSLRRVSGQSYEQYF	TRBV4-3	-	-	TRBJ2-7
TGTGCCAGCACGGGACAGGGGGATCAGCCCCAGCATTTT	CASTGQGDQPQHF	TRBV12-3/TRBV12-4	few	TRBD1	TRBJ1-5
TGTGCCAGCAGCCAACTAGCATCGAGCTCCTACGAGCAGTACTTC	CASSQLASSSYEQYF	TRBV4-2	-	-	TRBJ2-7
TGTGCCAGCAGCTGGCAGGGCGCAGATACGCAGTATTTT	CASSWQGADTQYF	TRBV7-3	-	-	TRBJ2-3
TGTGCCAGCAGCCAAGTGGGCGGGCTTGGTGGAGACACCATATATTTT	CASSQVGGLGGDTIYF	TRBV7-2	few	-	TRBJ1-3
TGTGCCTGGAGTGTACCTCTTGGGGTCTCAGGCAATGAGCAGTTCTTC	CAWSVPLGVSGNEQFF	TRBV30	many	-	TRBJ2-1
TGTGCCAGCGAGTCCGGGGAGCTGTTTTTT	CASESGELFF	TRBV6-2/TRBV6-3	few	-	TRBJ2-2
TGTGCCAGCAGTGTCCGGGGGCACTTTAATGAAAAACTGTTTTTT	CASSVRGHFNEKLFF	TRBV25-1	-	-	TRBJ1-4
TGTGCCAGCAGCTTCAACGACGGCGATAGGTTTCGGATCTTT	CASSFNDGDRFRIF	TRBV11-1	many	-	TRBJ1-1
TGTGCCAGCAGCCAAGGGGGCGCCCATGGCTACACCTTC	CASSQGGAHGYTF	TRBV3-1	many	-	TRBJ1-2
TGTGCCAGTAGTATTATGGTTTGGGACGAGCAGTACTTC	CASSIMVWDEQYF	TRBV19	-	-	TRBJ2-7
TGTGCCAGCAGCGCCTCTAGCGGGAGGGGTGATACGCAGTATTTT	CASSASSGRGDTQYF	TRBV9	once	TRBD2	TRBJ2-3
TGTGCCAGCAGTGACTCAACTAGCGGGGACAATGAGCAGTTCTTC	CASSDSTSGDNEQFF	TRBV6-4	-	TRBD2	TRBJ2-1
TGTGCCAGCAGCTTAGCGCTGGGGGAGGGCATGTACGAGCAGTACTTC	CASSLALGEGMYEQYF	TRBV7-9	many	TRBD2	TRBJ2-7
TGCAGTGCTAGACCCTCGGGACAGGGGGATTCACCCCTCCACTTT	CSARPSGQGDSPLHF	TRBV20-1	few	TRBD1	TRBJ1-6
TGTGCCACCAGTGATCCACTAGGACAGGGGTCGCGGAATGAGCAGTTCTTC	CATSDPLGQGSRNEQFF	TRBV24-1	many	TRBD1	TRBJ2-1
TGTGCCAGCCATGGGGGGAGGGCCCCAGATACGCAGTATTTT	CASHGGRAPDTQYF	TRBV28	many	TRBD2	TRBJ2-3
TGCAGCGTTGAAGTATATAGGCAAGTGGGCACAGATACGCAGTATTTT	CSVEVYRQVGTDTQYF	TRBV29-1	-	-	TRBJ2-3
TGTGCCAGCACCCGGACTTTATACAATGAGCAGTTCTTC	CASTRTLYNEQFF	TRBV28	-	-	TRBJ2-1
TGTGCCAGCAGCGTAGATCGACAGCTCCAAGAGACCCAGTACTTC	CASSVDRQLQETQYF	TRBV9	many	-	TRBJ2-5
TGTGCCAGCAGTTTAGCCGGGACAGGGGCGAACACTGAAGCTTTCTTT	CASSLAGTGANTEAFF	TRBV28	-	TRBD1	TRBJ1-1